The text below deals with one TCR beta chain. Generated by immunoSEQ multiplex PCR, the TCRdb table keeps only in-frame clones and is missing some. Of 230,000 or so clones in the sample, roughly nine tenths are singletons; the top ten hold 1.5% to 2%. Per the germline V gene, CDR1 is LGHDT and CDR2 is YNNKEL (reference sequence). The CDR3 loop spans 15 amino acids. J lost 9 bases, V lost 4 bases, and 10 bases had no gene match. This specimen belongs to a study of blood T cell repertoires in COVID-19. At the level of the study: Whether acute or convalescent, the COVID-19 samples came from the United States, Italy and Spain. Sources were T cells, B-cell-depleted T cells, or PBMCs; the material itself was cDNA or gDNA.

The receptor was isolated from a man aged 40-55 years with active or convalescent COVID-19. The specimen sequenced was peripheral blood. This sequence joins TRBV3-1 (or the pseudogene TRBV3-2) and TRBJ1-2; the match to TRBD1 covers 11 bases. The chain's CDR3 is CASSPRDRGRRSYTF. In DNA form, the CDR3 reads TGTGCCAGCAGCCCCCGGGACAGGGGGAGAAGGAGCTACACCTTC.